This T cell receptor (beta chain) derives from a study of tumor-infiltrating lymphocytes in oesophageal squamous cell carcinoma. 9 amino acids form the CDR3, both terminal residues included. Germline V lookup: CDR1 MNHEY, CDR2 SVGAGI. This clonotype has a handful of counts. Because it lacks the conserved phenylalanine or tryptophan at the end, this CDR3 is likely a read error. The DNA is left out, because the CDR3 cannot be placed on it with certainty; the CDR3 is given as TCRdb lists it. One entry per CDR3 protein, called by TCRdb with MiXCR from the PCR reads. The table has 3,500 to 4,000 distinct CDR3 sequences, 15% to 20% seen once.

The chain is built from TRBV6-5 and TRBJ2-2; TRBD1 is taken as the D call from the table, unchecked against the DNA. The receptor comes from a male donor with esophageal squamous cell carcinoma. The specimen was normal esophageal tissue next to the tumor. The CDR3 loop reads CASTLTFGQ.